This TCR beta chain was recorded in a study of type 1 and type 2 diabetes patients. This CDR3 contains 14 residues. Per the germline V gene, CDR1 is SGHTA and CDR2 is FQGTGA. V lost 6 bases to trimming and J lost 5 bases, with 17 bases between them. All diabetic donors were classified as either type 1 or type 2 diabetes. Anyone with other autoimmune disease or infection in the prior four weeks was excluded. As to this clonotype: Antigen specificity is unknown.

Genomic DNA was the PCR template. A primer set of 30 forward and 13 reverse primers amplified the CDR3. Each CDR3 protein gets one entry after TCRdb re-called the multiplex PCR reads with MiXCR. The data show more than 250,000 distinct CDR3 sequences, with 47% seen just once and roughly an eighth held by the top ten. Study-level points and caveats: Between type 2 diabetes and control samples, V and J usage averaged around 0.97 correlation. With limited T2D and control samples, some T1D-only expanded clones may not be T1D-specific.

The sample consisted of peripheral blood mononuclear cells (PBMCs). The origin of this receptor is a man aged 18 to 30 with type 2 diabetes. The J gene is TRBJ2-7, the V gene TRBV7-3; D perhaps matches TRBD2 (6 bases). Here the CDR3 reads CASSMTRRSDEQYF. For the CDR3, the DNA is TGTGCCAGCAGTATGACTAGAAGGTCAGACGAGCAGTACTTC.